What follows are 13 T cell receptor beta chains derived from one specimen sequenced in a study of CD8+ T cells in alopecia areata. RNA extraction and reverse transcription yielded cDNA as sequencing template. The data were produced by immunoSEQ multiplex PCR, yet TCRdb's version contains in-frame clones alone and is incomplete. Listed here are 290,000 or so clones without any singletons, the top ten holding 1.2%. Scientists pooled cutaneous lymph node cells and sorted them on CD4, CD8alpha, NKG2D, NKG2ACE and other markers. The sequenced sample consisted of CD4+ T cells sorted from a lymph node. The receptors were gathered from a C3H/HeJ mouse with alopecia areata. Strain haplotype (MHC): H2-k.

As for this clone: Gene names and germline refer to mouse. The read halts 3 residues ahead of the CDR3 end, with the missing end drawn from the germline J gene. V gene TRBV5 combines with J gene TRBJ1-6; the match to TRBD1 covers 8 bases. Being an ORF, TRBJ1-6 has a function that is uncertain. CDR1 LGHNA and CDR2 YNLKQL come from the germline V gene (reference sequence). The CDR3 is made up of 15 amino acids. The V segment lost 3 bases and the J segment 8 bases; nucleotides outside the gene matches: 6. The DNA read from the CDR3 is TGTGCCAGCAGCCAGCAGGGGGCGGGAGATTCGCCC. Encoded protein: CASSQQGAGDSP. The CDR3 in full is CASSQQGAGDSPLYF.

As to this clone: Genes here carry mouse names. Read coverage stops 4 residues before the CDR3 terminus; the germline J gene supplies the remainder. The same CDR3 arises from other DNA sequences in this sample as well. V gene TRBV19 combines with J gene TRBJ2-2; TRBD1 agrees at 8 bases. V was clipped by 0 bases and J by 2 bases; unmatched bases: 0. This CDR3 comprises 15 residues. Germline V gives CDR1 FNHDT, CDR2 SITEND (reference sequence). The part of the CDR3 DNA that was read is TGTGCCAGCAGTATAGGACAGGGGAACACCGGG. It encodes CASSIGQGNTG. The CDR3 reads in full as CASSIGQGNTGQLYF.

As regards this clone: Here the gene names and germline are mouse. Sequencing ends 4 residues short of the CDR3 end; the germline J gene provides the rest. J is TRBJ1-1 and V is TRBV29; TRBD1 aligns across 12 bases. Germline V gene sequence: CDR1 MSHET, CDR2 SYDVDS. CDR3 length: 15 residues. The J segment lost 4 bases and the V segment lost 2 bases, leaving 2 bases of the junction unmatched. CDR3 bases read: TGTGCTAGCAGTTTAGGGACAGGGGGCGGCACA. Its protein is CASSLGTGGGT. The whole CDR3 sequence is CASSLGTGGGTEVFF.

This clone was seen a few times. Gene names follow the mouse nomenclature. The DNA ends 4 residues before the CDR3 does, and the rest of the CDR3 is filled in from the germline J gene. The chain links TRBV29 to TRBJ2-5, with no clear D. The CDR3 runs to 14 residues. The germline V gene encodes CDR1 MSHET and CDR2 SYDVDS. V was clipped by 6 bases and J by 0 bases, with 10 bases between them. CDR3 DNA (partial): TGTGCTAGCAGCTCCCCCAGAAACCAAGAC. Protein sequence: CASSSPRNQD. The full CDR3 protein is CASSSPRNQDTQYF.

This clone was seen only a few times. Gene labels here are mouse ones. The read ends 4 residues early relative to the CDR3; the germline J gene fills the gap. V gene TRBV13-1 combines with J gene TRBJ2-2; 11 nucleotides match TRBD2. This CDR3 region has 16 residues. From germline, CDR1 is NSHNY and CDR2 SYGAGN. With V trimmed by 7 bases and J by 1 base, 6 bases remained unmatched. CDR3 in amino acids: CASARGTGGNTGQLYF. The covered CDR3 bases are TGTGCCAGCGCTCGGGGGACTGGGGGAAACACCGGG.

This clone was picked up a small number of times. Genes here carry mouse names. Coverage ceases 4 residues before the CDR3 finishes, and the germline J gene fills in the end. The genes are TRBV29 and TRBJ2-1; D is uncertain. The CDR3 consists of 14 residues. Deletions cut 3 bases from V and 1 base from J, with 7 bases between. The V gene's germline CDR1 is MSHET and CDR2 SYDVDS. CDR3 amino acids: CASSLLQNYAEQFF. Incomplete CDR3 DNA: TGTGCTAGCAGTTTGTTACAGAACTATGCT.

This clone was seen a few times. Gene names and germline refer to mouse. The part of the CDR3 DNA that was read is TGTGCCAGCAGTACGACTGGGGGAACTAGTGCAGAA. Amino acid sequence: CASSTTGGTSAE. The entire CDR3 protein reads CASSTTGGTSAETLYF. The gene calls are TRBV13-1 and TRBJ2-3, with 9 bases that match TRBD2. With the read ending 4 residues before the CDR3 end, the germline J gene is used to fill in that end. Germline lookup yields CDR1 NSHNY and CDR2 SYGAGN. This CDR3 comprises 16 residues. V shed 4 bases, J shed 0 bases, and the junction held 6 bases outside the gene matches.

About this clone: Any gene name here is a mouse gene name. The read terminates 4 residues before the CDR3 end, so the remaining end is supplied by the germline J gene. Other DNA sequences of this sample code for an identical CDR3. This sequence joins TRBV13-2 and TRBJ2-1; 12 positions agree with TRBD2. Germline V gene lookup returns CDR1 NNHNN and CDR2 SYGAGS (reference sequence). The CDR3 length is 16 residues. The V and J ends lost 0 bases and 3 bases, in that order; junction bases with no gene match: 1. CDR3 DNA (partial): TGTGCCAGCGGTGATGCGGACTGGGGGGGCTATGCT. It is translated as CASGDADWGGYA. The entire CDR3 protein reads CASGDADWGGYAEQFF.

This clone was observed many times. Genes and germline are mouse. The read ends 4 residues before the CDR3 terminus; that terminus is restored from the germline J gene. V is TRBV13-3 and J is TRBJ2-3; the match to TRBD1 covers 7 bases. The CDR3 has 14 amino acids. The J segment lost 4 bases and the V segment lost 3 bases, leaving 5 bases of the junction unmatched. Looked up from germline, CDR1 is NNHDY and CDR2 is SYVADS. The sequenced part of the CDR3 DNA is TGTGCCAGCAGTGGACAGGGATGGACAGAA. Protein product: CASSGQGWTE. The full CDR3 protein is CASSGQGWTETLYF.

This clone has a handful of counts. The listed genes are named as in mouse. The read ends 4 residues early relative to the CDR3; the germline J gene fills the gap. V is TRBV1 and J is TRBJ2-7, with no clear D. The CDR3 loop spans 12 amino acids. From germline, CDR1 is NSQYPW and CDR2 LRSPGD (reference sequence). The CDR3 protein is CTCRRHSYEQYF. CDR3 bases read: TGCACCTGCAGAAGACACTCTTAT.

Note on this clone: All gene names here are mouse names. Coverage ceases 4 residues before the CDR3 finishes, and the germline J gene fills in the end. This chain uses TRBV5 with TRBJ1-1; TRBD1 agrees at 11 bases. Germline V gene data show CDR1 as LGHNA and CDR2 as YNLKQL (reference sequence). This CDR3 region has 15 residues. Germline trimming cut 3 bases from V and 4 bases from J; bases unmatched to any gene: 4. The DNA read from the CDR3 is TGTGCCAGCAGCCACCCCGGGACAGGGGGCACA. Translated: CASSHPGTGGT. The complete CDR3 sequence is CASSHPGTGGTEVFF.

For this clone: Gene names and germline match the mouse. CDR3 bases read: TGTGCTAGCAGCCTCCTGGGGGCCAACTATGCT. This gives the protein CASSLLGANYA. The entire CDR3 sequence reads CASSLLGANYAEQFF. The chain carries TRBV17 and TRBJ2-1; D may be TRBD2 (7 bases). The DNA ends 4 residues before the CDR3 does, and the rest of the CDR3 is filled in from the germline J gene. In germline, CDR1 is MNHDT, CDR2 YYDKIL. The CDR3 has 15 amino acids. With 6 bases removed from V and 1 base from J, the gap between germline ends came to 13 bases.

Comment on this clone: Gene labels here are mouse ones. The CDR3 goes on 4 residues after the read ends, and that part is filled in from the germline J gene. This chain connects TRBV1 to TRBJ2-2, with D perhaps TRBD2 (5 bases). The CDR3 is made up of 15 amino acids. Trimming removed 0 bases at V and 4 bases at J, with 9 bases between. Germline V gene lookup returns CDR1 NSQYPW and CDR2 LRSPGD (reference sequence). The CDR3 bases that were read are TGCACCTGCAGTGCAGATGGGGATAGCACCGGG. Amino acid sequence: CTCSADGDSTG. Given in full, the CDR3 is CTCSADGDSTGQLYF.